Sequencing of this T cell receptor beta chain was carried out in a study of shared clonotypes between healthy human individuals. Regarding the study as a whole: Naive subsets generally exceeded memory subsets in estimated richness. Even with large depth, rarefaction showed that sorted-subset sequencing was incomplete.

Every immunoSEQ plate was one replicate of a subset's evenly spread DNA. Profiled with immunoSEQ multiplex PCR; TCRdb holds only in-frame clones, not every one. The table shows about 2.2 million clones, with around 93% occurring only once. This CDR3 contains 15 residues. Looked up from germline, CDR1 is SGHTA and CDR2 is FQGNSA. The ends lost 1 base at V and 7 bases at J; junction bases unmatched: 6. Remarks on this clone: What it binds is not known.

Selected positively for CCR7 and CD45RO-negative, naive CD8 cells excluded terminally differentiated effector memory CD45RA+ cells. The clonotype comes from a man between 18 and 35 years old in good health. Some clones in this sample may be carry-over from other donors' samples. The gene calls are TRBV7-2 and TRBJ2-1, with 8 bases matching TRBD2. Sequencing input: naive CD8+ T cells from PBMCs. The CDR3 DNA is TGTGCCAGCAGCTTAGTCGGGAGGGCCGGGAATGAGCAGTTCTTC. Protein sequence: CASSLVGRAGNEQFF.